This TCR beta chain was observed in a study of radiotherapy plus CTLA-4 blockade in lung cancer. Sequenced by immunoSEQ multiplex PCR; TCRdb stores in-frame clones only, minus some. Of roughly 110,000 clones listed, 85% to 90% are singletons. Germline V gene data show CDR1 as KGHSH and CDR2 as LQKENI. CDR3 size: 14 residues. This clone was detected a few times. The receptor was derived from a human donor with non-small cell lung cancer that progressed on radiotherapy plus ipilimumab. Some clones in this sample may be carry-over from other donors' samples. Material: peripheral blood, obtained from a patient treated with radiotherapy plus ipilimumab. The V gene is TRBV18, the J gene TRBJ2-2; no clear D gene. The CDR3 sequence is CGSGAQTNTGELFF. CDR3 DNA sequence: TGTGGAAGTGGCGCCCAGACGAACACCGGGGAGCTGTTTTTT.